This T cell receptor (beta chain) was captured in a study of cytomegalovirus exposure and HLA in healthy donors (dated by TCRdb to about 2017). About the investigation overall: According to an earlier analysis of a few hundred of the donors, about 180 million T cells yielded over 90 million unique TCR beta sequences and 276 Gb of sequence data. The study used immunosequencing to profile the T cell repertoires of about 670 subjects and linked those repertoires to cytomegalovirus serostatus. All discovery cohort repertoires had been generated using a single sequencing platform. Rather than drawing on any new phenotypic data, the later analysis identified candidate immune exposures from TCR beta sequences and the way those sequences occurred across donors. Besides the first cohort of hundreds of subjects, a separate validation cohort made up of 120 or so different subjects was used. Both class I and class II loci were covered by HLA typing, at four-digit resolution. The genetic ancestry cluster associated with self-reported Caucasian donors included 81% of the 398 genotyped donors. About 320 gigabases of sequencing data and tens of millions of unique TCR sequences were included in an early release covering 550 to 650 HLA-typed donors. The aim of the study was to test whether cataloging public T cell receptors could identify signatures of past pathogen exposure. Typing coverage varied by locus: roughly 629-640 donors for A, B, C, DRB1 and DQB1; more than 500 for DQA1; around 610 for DPA1; 450 to 480 for DPB1. Because of strong linkage in the cohort, five DR-DQ haplotypes were treated as single units for association and clustering. The study combined high-throughput TCR immunosequencing, statistical association of individual TCRs with disease status, and machine learning to predict cytomegalovirus infection status. In a later analysis, previously published TCR beta repertoires from several hundred donors were re-analyzed and high-resolution HLA genotyping was added so that TCR occurrence patterns could be studied. An earlier analysis of some 600 of the donors applied high-throughput TCR beta sequencing to assess whether each TCR beta V gene segment acted as functional or pseudogenic. A later genetic analysis used genome-wide SNP genotypes for about 65% of the roughly 670 donors, treating that subset as a discovery cohort. Donor age, sex, ethnicity and CMV serostatus were collected together with the repertoire data. Among 398 genotyped donors of the cohort, an average of roughly 240,000 unique TCR beta nucleotide sequences were sequenced per donor, roughly 20% of them non-productive.

The protocol used for the library was the immunoSEQ multiplex PCR assay. The multiplex PCR relied on a mix of 60 forward primers for TCR Vbeta segments and 13 reverse primers for TCR Jbeta segments. The CDR3 region of rearranged TCR beta genes was amplified from genomic DNA with a multiplex PCR assay. The Illumina HiSeq System was used to sequence the amplified TCR beta libraries as 87-base-pair reads. From the authors' description of their analysis: Across the roughly 670 repertoires, a later analysis counted approximately 75 million unique TCR beta chains, approximately 12 million of which were shared by at least two donors. A nearest-neighbor algorithm error-corrected the raw reads and collapsed the reads into unique sequences, merging closely related sequences to remove PCR and sequencing errors. CDR3 sequences were aligned to IMGT reference sequences to assign V, D and J gene segments. For a sequence to be retained, at least a six-nucleotide match to both a V gene segment and a J gene segment was required. Rearrangements were called productive when the CDR3 lacked stop codons and stayed in frame with V and J; all others were non-productive. CDR3 was defined according to IMGT convention as the region running from the second conserved V-encoded cysteine to the conserved J-encoded phenylalanine. Sequences without an unambiguous match to a single V gene segment were excluded from the earlier analysis of about 630 of the donors. In an earlier analysis of around 590 of the donors, a V segment was called functional when productive rearrangements were above 56.7%, and segregating when the standard deviation between donors exceeded 5%. A statistical classification framework was built to diagnose cytomegalovirus status from the catalog of TCR beta chain sequences. In a later analysis, V and J genes were assigned by comparing TCR nucleotide sequences against IMGT/GENE-DB human TR gene sequences. Using the TCRdist pipeline, a later analysis assigned CDR3 sequences along with most-parsimonious VDJ recombination scenarios. A later analysis defined each TCR beta chain by its CDR3 amino acid sequence plus V-gene family, and excluded reads lacking a unique V-gene family. In a later analysis, around 600 highly shared, low-generation-probability nucleotide sequences were removed to address suspected cross-contamination and a sequencing artifact. In a later analysis, a clonal expansion index was calculated for each public chain from normalized within-repertoire ranks of inferred template counts. In a later analysis, generation probabilities were computed using a VDJ recombination model fitted to out-of-frame rearrangements, and the results were checked against IGoR. Hypergeometric tests were used in a later analysis to score TCR-TCR, TCR-HLA and TCR-CMV co-occurrence, with a repertoire-size bias correction applied to the TCR pairs. In a later analysis, false discovery rates were estimated by permuting HLA or CMV assignments 20 times. In a later analysis, co-occurring TCRs were grouped with DBSCAN, and TCRdist sequence similarity was added when clustering was performed within HLA-allele-positive subsets. Co-occurrence clustering excluded repertoires with fewer than 30,000 or more than 120,000 public chains, plus five with anomalous nucleotide sharing. Entries here come from immuneACCESS through TCRdb and include only in-frame sequences with V and J called. Some clones fail to appear in such tables; in the studies checked, an unresolved V gene covers under half of the shortfall, and the cause of the remainder is unknown. V, J and clone size derive from that table, while D and trimming were established from the DNA sequence. This sample lists about 180,000 clones; around 80% were detected once. The leading ten clones occupy roughly 2.5% of the sample.

The cohort comprised 710 or so healthy bone marrow donors. At the time of sampling, all cohort members were nominally healthy, though unrecorded immune exposures were likely present. The donor was CMV seropositive and was included in the group of 270 or so seropositive cohort members. A peripheral blood sample was collected from each donor, and TCR beta sequencing was performed on peripheral blood mononuclear cells. Genomic DNA was extracted from the blood cell samples with the Qiagen DNeasy Blood Extraction Kit. Paper-wide results and their limitations: In a later analysis, HLA-associated TCR beta chains showed more clonal expansion and lower generation probabilities than non-associated chains that were equally common. Across donors, most TCR sequences were observed very rarely, whereas some public TCRs were present in many individuals. A total of 150 or so TCR beta chains were listed by the study as associated with cytomegalovirus. The sequencing pipeline was judged likely to have produced a cluster of highly shared sequence variants as a technical artifact. According to a later analysis, most CMV-associated TCR beta chains appeared to be HLA-restricted, and the HLA associations seemed to be driven largely by CMV exposure. In an earlier analysis of fewer than 700 of the donors, most TCR beta V segments appeared in productive rearrangements about 87% or about 30% of the time, broadly matching IMGT annotations. The presence/absence analyses assumed that sequencing depth was roughly uniform across donors, and that assumption may not be true. At a false discovery rate of 0.05, a later analysis linked about 16,000 TCR beta sequences to specific HLA alleles. Compared with the roughly 710-donor mean, donors in an Asian-associated ancestry cluster had fewer N-insertions in productive TCRs, according to a later genetic analysis. A few of the identified cytomegalovirus-associated TCR beta chains were confirmed in vitro to be specific for cytomegalovirus antigens. This cohort had only TCR beta chains sequenced, and the lack of alpha or paired-chain data limited which features could be detected. Cytomegalovirus status was reported to be diagnosed by the classifier with high specificity and sensitivity in both the original and validation cohorts. Seventeen rarely observed V segments, including chromosome 9 orphons, were excluded from the earlier analysis of approximately 500 of the donors because counts were too low. The only immune exposure information available for the cohort was CMV serostatus. It was suggested by the authors that the approach could potentially be generalized to other disease states and immunological phenotypes. Because HLA typing was unavailable for some donors at each locus, only the typed subset was used in association tests. When HLA alleles, especially DR and DQ, strongly co-occurred, attributing TCR associations to individual alleles was difficult. Linkage disequilibrium might explain the correlated functional status among segregating V segments, but an unknown experimental factor could not be excluded. A later analysis reported that several top co-occurrence clusters appeared linked to parvovirus B19, influenza, CMV and Epstein-Barr virus. An association between a missense DCLRE1C variant and V-gene and J-gene trimming of TCR beta chains was found in a later genetic analysis and replicated in an independent cohort. In a later analysis, TCR association rates were found to vary across HLA loci, with the most associated TCRs seen for DRB1 alleles and the fewest for HLA-C alleles. A further reported finding was that TCR beta sequences accurately predicted the HLA-A and HLA-B alleles for most subjects in the first cohort.

Comments on this clone: Its antigen remains undetermined. Base-call qualities are not available, and no considerably larger clone is one nucleotide away.

The receptor's source is a woman in her twenties or thirties in good health and CMV-seropositive. Sequencing was carried out using PBMCs.

In nucleotide form, the sequence is TGTGCCAGCAGCCCCTCCCAAAGGAGGTCCGTGACCCAGTACTTC. Translated, it gives CASSPSQRRSVTQYF. The rearranged chain carries TRBV7-2 and TRBJ2-5; TRBD2 might be the D gene, on 5 matching bases. Counted from cysteine to phenylalanine, this CDR3 has 15 amino acids. Just CDR3 DNA is preserved here, 45 bases in frame from base 1. At the junction V is shortened by 5 bases and J by 7 bases, with 20 bases in between. Via the germline V gene, CDR1 is SGHTA and CDR2 FQGNSA.